This section outlines one T cell receptor beta chain sequence together with its context. No cognate antigen has been identified for it. Qualities for individual bases were not recorded, and no much larger clone is one base off. A second Seattle source provided samples from volunteer blood donors who had recovered from COVID-19. Each collaborating institution followed its own protocols to collect whole blood in K2EDTA tubes. For TCRbeta analysis, collaborators shipped samples in one of three forms: frozen whole blood, isolated PBMCs, or DNA extracted from either of those sample types. This sample is drawn from a study of blood T cell repertoires in COVID-19 (dated by TCRdb to 2019 to 2021). Regarding the research as a whole: The collaborator samples originated in the United States, Italy and Spain and spanned the acute and convalescent phases of COVID-19. The dataset comprised deeply sampled blood TCRbeta repertoires from subjects exposed to, actively infected with, or recovered from COVID-19. Samples were obtained from the ongoing ImmuneRACE study (first 160 participants) and from 1,254 subjects provided by 6 global collaborators. The repertoires were made available in a free public database intended to serve as a resource for research on the immune response to SARS-CoV-2. Sample metadata almost always included a de-identified subject ID, COVID-19 status, age in years and sex. Where available, HLA class I and class II types were taken from metadata supplied by the sample provider and were not determined by assay-based typing. The prospective study material was composed of cDNA or gDNA derived from T cells, B-cell-depleted T cells, or PBMCs. Study-level results and caveats: How much clinical and demographic metadata was included differed by source and by participant, and the metadata was provided uncurated.

TCRbeta CDR3 regions were amplified from genomic DNA using the immunoSEQ Assay, a bias-controlled multiplex PCR. The original pipeline was this. The number of nucleated cells in each sample was estimated by amplification of reference gene primers within the assay. To quantify the absolute abundance of each unique TCRbeta CDR3 rearrangement, sequence reads were collapsed and filtered. For each sample, productive Simpson clonality was calculated as the square root of Simpson's diversity index across productive rearrangements. As stored in TCRdb, this immuneACCESS dataset retains in-frame rearrangements with V and J assigned. A fraction of the clones does not appear; measured against another copy, unresolved V genes explain less than half of the discrepancy, and the remainder lacks a known reason. Clone size and the V and J calls come from that table; the DNA yielded D and trimming. Counted in this sample were some 260,000 clones; around nine tenths of them appeared once. Approximately 2.2% of the sample comes from the top ten.

The CDR3 covers 16 residues, taking in both the cysteine and the phenylalanine. Only the CDR3 part of the read is kept: 48 bases, read in frame from the first base. Germline trimming amounts to 3 bases on V and 5 bases on J, with 4 as the count of junction bases outside the gene matches. According to the germline V gene, CDR1 reads KGHDR and CDR2 reads SFDVKD. This TCR came from a woman aged 40 to 50 who had recovered from COVID-19. Sequenced sample: peripheral blood. The rearranged chain carries TRBV24-1 and TRBJ2-1; TRBD1 matches 12 bases in the middle. Here is the DNA: TGTGCCACCAGTGATCCGGGGACAGGGGGCCACAATGAGCAGTTCTTC. Its amino acids are CATSDPGTGGHNEQFF.